This is a list of T cell receptor beta chains from one sample in a study of shared clonotypes between healthy human individuals. Using immunoSEQ multiplex PCR, the repertoire was profiled, and TCRdb retains in-frame clones only, with some absent. This table holds 490,000 or so clones, about three quarters found once. Sequenced sample: PBMCs. These receptors originate from a woman aged 40 to 49 in good health. Some clones in this sample may be carry-over from other donors' samples. The CDR3 runs from the conserved cysteine through the conserved F or W. Fields, in order: D gene, V gene, J gene, CDR3 protein. A D gene is named only where the DNA matches it firmly.

D gene: NA
V gene: TRBV11-2
J gene: TRBJ1-3
CDR3 protein: CASSLAGGGSGNTIYF

D gene: NA
V gene: TRBV5-6
J gene: TRBJ2-1
CDR3 protein: CASSDLSSYNEQFF

D gene: NA
V gene: TRBV6-6
J gene: TRBJ2-6
CDR3 protein: CASSYAGANVLTF

D gene: TRBD2
V gene: TRBV7-2
J gene: TRBJ2-4
CDR3 protein: CASSLALVASGSSRVQYF

D gene: NA
V gene: TRBV5-1
J gene: TRBJ2-1
CDR3 protein: CASSLDRAEYNEQFF

D gene: NA
V gene: TRBV12-5
J gene: TRBJ2-3
CDR3 protein: CASGLPSENPISTDTQYF

D gene: TRBD2
V gene: TRBV7-2
J gene: TRBJ2-3
CDR3 protein: CASSSGVAGGGTDTQYF

D gene: TRBD2
V gene: TRBV6-4
J gene: TRBJ2-1
CDR3 protein: CASSDSAGGPNEQFF

D gene: NA
V gene: TRBV19
J gene: TRBJ1-5
CDR3 protein: CASSLGGGNQPQHF

D gene: NA
V gene: TRBV4-3
J gene: TRBJ2-1
CDR3 protein: CASSQDHRQSYNEQFF

D gene: NA
V gene: TRBV10-3
J gene: TRBJ2-1
CDR3 protein: CAISEAYNEQFF

D gene: NA
V gene: TRBV10-3
J gene: TRBJ2-7
CDR3 protein: CAISDFTTAGNEQYF

D gene: NA
V gene: TRBV5-4
J gene: TRBJ2-5
CDR3 protein: CASSSIGSLETQYF

D gene: TRBD1
V gene: TRBV2
J gene: TRBJ2-7
CDR3 protein: CASRETGGLYEQYF

D gene: TRBD2
V gene: TRBV5-1
J gene: TRBJ2-1
CDR3 protein: CASSFRLAGSTNEQFF

D gene: NA
V gene: TRBV6-4
J gene: TRBJ2-3
CDR3 protein: CASSDGLASTDTQYF

D gene: TRBD1
V gene: TRBV19
J gene: TRBJ1-2
CDR3 protein: CASSIAAGGRGYTF

D gene: NA
V gene: TRBV2
J gene: TRBJ2-5
CDR3 protein: CASSDSELETQYF

D gene: NA
V gene: TRBV4-2
J gene: TRBJ2-1
CDR3 protein: CASSQAEEDKNNEQFF

D gene: NA
V gene: TRBV13
J gene: TRBJ1-4
CDR3 protein: CASSLRRDGEKLFF

D gene: NA
V gene: TRBV21-1
J gene: TRBJ2-1
CDR3 protein: CAKYNEQFF

D gene: NA
V gene: TRBV14
J gene: TRBJ2-5
CDR3 protein: CASSMYGGETQYF

D gene: NA
V gene: TRBV29-1
J gene: TRBJ2-1
CDR3 protein: CSVDSGGLSYNEQFF

D gene: NA
V gene: TRBV11-3
J gene: TRBJ2-2
CDR3 protein: CASSQRSTELFF

D gene: NA
V gene: TRBV19
J gene: TRBJ1-2
CDR3 protein: CASTQTQNSYGYTF

D gene: NA
V gene: TRBV29-1
J gene: TRBJ2-5
CDR3 protein: CSVPRPGGGIETQYF

D gene: TRBD1
V gene: TRBV30
J gene: TRBJ2-7
CDR3 protein: CAWSPLRAEPTGEYF

D gene: NA
V gene: TRBV28
J gene: TRBJ1-4
CDR3 protein: CASSRTGRWEKLFF

D gene: NA
V gene: TRBV2
J gene: TRBJ1-2
CDR3 protein: CASSEGLNYGYTF

D gene: NA
V gene: TRBV29-1
J gene: TRBJ1-5
CDR3 protein: CSAGGGRSSSNQPKHF

D gene: TRBD2
V gene: TRBV9
J gene: TRBJ2-5
CDR3 protein: CASSAPGLGAETQYF

D gene: NA
V gene: TRBV6-1
J gene: TRBJ2-1
CDR3 protein: CASSEFQEQFF

D gene: NA
V gene: TRBV19
J gene: TRBJ2-3
CDR3 protein: CASRGLGDTQYF

D gene: NA
V gene: TRBV19
J gene: TRBJ1-2
CDR3 protein: CASRVGPDYGYTF

D gene: NA
V gene: TRBV29-1
J gene: TRBJ2-1
CDR3 protein: CSVEDSGSSLYNEQFF

D gene: TRBD1
V gene: TRBV5-1
J gene: TRBJ2-3
CDR3 protein: CASSLLTGETDTQYF

D gene: TRBD1
V gene: TRBV6-5
J gene: TRBJ1-2
CDR3 protein: CASSYPTGGGYTF

D gene: TRBD1
V gene: TRBV7-2
J gene: TRBJ2-4
CDR3 protein: CASSPAYGLLGQGGDIQYF

D gene: NA
V gene: TRBV15
J gene: TRBJ2-1
CDR3 protein: CATKFWGTDEQFF

D gene: NA
V gene: TRBV6-1
J gene: TRBJ1-1
CDR3 protein: CASWGETEAFF

D gene: TRBD1
V gene: TRBV2
J gene: TRBJ1-3
CDR3 protein: CASSPRTGRGNTIYF

D gene: NA
V gene: TRBV6-1
J gene: TRBJ1-5
CDR3 protein: CASSSSRSNQPQHF